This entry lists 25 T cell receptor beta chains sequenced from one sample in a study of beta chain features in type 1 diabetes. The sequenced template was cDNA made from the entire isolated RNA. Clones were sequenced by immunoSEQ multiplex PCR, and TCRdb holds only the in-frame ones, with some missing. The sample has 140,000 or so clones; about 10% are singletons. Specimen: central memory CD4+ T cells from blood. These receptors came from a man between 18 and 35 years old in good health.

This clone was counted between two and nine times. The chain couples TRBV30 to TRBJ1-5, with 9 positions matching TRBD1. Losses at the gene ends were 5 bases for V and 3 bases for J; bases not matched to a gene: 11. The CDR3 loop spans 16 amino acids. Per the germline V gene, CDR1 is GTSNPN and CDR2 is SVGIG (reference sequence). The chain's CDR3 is CAWRKRGQGFNQPQHF. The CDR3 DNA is TGTGCCTGGCGGAAACGGGGACAGGGTTTCAATCAGCCCCAGCATTTT.

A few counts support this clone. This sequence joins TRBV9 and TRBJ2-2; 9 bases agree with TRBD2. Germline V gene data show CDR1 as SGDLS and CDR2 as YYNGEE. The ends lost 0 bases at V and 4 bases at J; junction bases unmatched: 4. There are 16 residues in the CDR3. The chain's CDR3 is CASSVGQAGGTGELFF. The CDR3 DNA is TGTGCCAGCAGCGTAGGCCAAGCGGGGGGCACCGGGGAGCTGTTTTTT.

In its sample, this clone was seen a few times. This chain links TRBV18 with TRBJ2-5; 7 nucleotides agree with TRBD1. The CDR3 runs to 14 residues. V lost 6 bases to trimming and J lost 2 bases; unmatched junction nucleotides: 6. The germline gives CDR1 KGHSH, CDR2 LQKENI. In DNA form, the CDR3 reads TGTGCCAGCTCTAAGAACAGGGGTCAAGAGACCCAGTACTTC. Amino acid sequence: CASSKNRGQETQYF.

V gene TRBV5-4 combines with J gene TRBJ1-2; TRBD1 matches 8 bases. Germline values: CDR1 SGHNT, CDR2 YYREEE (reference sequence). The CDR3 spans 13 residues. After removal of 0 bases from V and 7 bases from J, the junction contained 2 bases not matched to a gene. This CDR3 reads CASSLDGTGGYTF. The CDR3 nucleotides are TGTGCCAGCAGCTTGGACGGGACAGGTGGCTACACCTTC.

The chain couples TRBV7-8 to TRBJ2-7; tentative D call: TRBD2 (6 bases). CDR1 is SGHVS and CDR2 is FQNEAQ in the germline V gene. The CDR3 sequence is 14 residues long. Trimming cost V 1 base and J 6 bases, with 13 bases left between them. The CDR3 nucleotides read TGTGCCAGCAGCTTAGGGCCCCTAGCGTCCGAGCAGTACTTC. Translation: CASSLGPLASEQYF.

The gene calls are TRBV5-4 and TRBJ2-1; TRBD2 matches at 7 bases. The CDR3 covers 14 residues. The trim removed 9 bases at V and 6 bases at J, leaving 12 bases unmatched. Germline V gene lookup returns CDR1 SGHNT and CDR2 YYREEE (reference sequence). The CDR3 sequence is CATKLGGGGNEQFF. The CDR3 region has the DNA TGTGCCACCAAGCTGGGGGGGGGAGGCAATGAGCAGTTCTTC.

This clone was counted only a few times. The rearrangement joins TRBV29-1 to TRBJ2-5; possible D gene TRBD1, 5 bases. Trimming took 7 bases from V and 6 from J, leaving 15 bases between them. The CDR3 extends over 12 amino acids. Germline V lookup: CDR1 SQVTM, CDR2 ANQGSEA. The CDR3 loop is CSGQTEVQTQYF. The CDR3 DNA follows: TGCAGCGGCCAGACAGAGGTACAGACCCAGTACTTC.

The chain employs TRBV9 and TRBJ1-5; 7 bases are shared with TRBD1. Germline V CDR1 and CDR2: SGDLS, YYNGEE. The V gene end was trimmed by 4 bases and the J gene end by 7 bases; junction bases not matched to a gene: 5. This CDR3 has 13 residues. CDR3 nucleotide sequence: TGTGCCAGCAGCCTAACAGGGGACCAGCCCCAGCATTTT. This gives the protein CASSLTGDQPQHF.

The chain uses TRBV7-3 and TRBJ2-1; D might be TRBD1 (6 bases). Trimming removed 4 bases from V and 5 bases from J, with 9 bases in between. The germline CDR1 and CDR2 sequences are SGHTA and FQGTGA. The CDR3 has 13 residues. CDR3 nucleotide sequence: TGTGCCAGCAGCTCCCGACAGGACAATGAGCAGTTCTTC. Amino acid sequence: CASSSRQDNEQFF.

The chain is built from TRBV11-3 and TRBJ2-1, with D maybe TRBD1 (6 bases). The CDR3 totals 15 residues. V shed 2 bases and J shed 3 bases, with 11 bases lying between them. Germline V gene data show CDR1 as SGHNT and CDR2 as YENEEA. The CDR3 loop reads CASSLTGIDYNEQFF. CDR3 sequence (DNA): TGTGCCAGCAGCTTAACAGGGATAGACTACAATGAGCAGTTCTTC. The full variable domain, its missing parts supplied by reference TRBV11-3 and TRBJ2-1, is EAGVVQSPRYKIIEKKQPVAFWCNPISGHNTLYWYLQNLGQGPELLIRYENEEAVDDSQLPKDRFSAERLKGVDSTLKIQPAELGDSAVYLCASSLTGIDYNEQFFGPGTRLTVL.

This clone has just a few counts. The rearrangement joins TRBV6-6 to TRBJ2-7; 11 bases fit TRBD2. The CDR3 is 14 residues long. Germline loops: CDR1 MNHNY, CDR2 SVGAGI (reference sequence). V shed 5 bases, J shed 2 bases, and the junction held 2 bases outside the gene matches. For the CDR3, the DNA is TGTGCCAGCAGTGTTAGCGGGGGGGCCTACGAGCAGTACTTC. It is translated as CASSVSGGAYEQYF.

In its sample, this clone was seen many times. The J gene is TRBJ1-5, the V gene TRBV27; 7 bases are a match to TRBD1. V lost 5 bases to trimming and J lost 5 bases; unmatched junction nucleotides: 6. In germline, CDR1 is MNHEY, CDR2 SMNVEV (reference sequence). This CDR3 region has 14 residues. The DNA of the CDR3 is TGTGCCAGCAGTCCGGGACAGCTCCATCAGCCCCAGCATTTT. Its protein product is CASSPGQLHQPQHF.

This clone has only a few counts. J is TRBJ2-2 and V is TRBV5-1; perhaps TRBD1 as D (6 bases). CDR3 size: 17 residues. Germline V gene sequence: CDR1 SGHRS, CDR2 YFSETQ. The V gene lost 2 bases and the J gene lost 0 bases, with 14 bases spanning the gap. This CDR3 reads CASSFLWTVPNTGELFF. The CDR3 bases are TGCGCCAGCAGCTTCCTTTGGACAGTCCCGAACACCGGGGAGCTGTTTTTT.

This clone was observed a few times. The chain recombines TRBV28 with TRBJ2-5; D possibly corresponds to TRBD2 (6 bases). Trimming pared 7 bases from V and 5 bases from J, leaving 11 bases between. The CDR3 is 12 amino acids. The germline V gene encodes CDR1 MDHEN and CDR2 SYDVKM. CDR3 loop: CASTSEGETQYF. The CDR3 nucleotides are TGTGCCAGCACCTCGGAGGGTGAGACCCAGTACTTC.

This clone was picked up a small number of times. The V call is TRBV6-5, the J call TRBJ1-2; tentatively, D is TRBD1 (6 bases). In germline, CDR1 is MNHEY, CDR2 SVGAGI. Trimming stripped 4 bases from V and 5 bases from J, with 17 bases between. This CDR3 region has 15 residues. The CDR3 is CASSLWAGQGYGYTF. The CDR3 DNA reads TGTGCCAGCAGTTTATGGGCCGGGCAGGGGTATGGCTACACCTTC.

The CDR3 DNA reads TGCAGCGTTGCGACAGGGATGTCCTATGGCTACACCTTC. This gives the protein CSVATGMSYGYTF. The chain is built from TRBV29-1 and TRBJ1-2; the match to TRBD1 covers 7 bases. CDR3 length: 13 amino acids. Germline CDR1 reads SQVTM; CDR2 reads ANQGSEA. The junction had 6 bases not matched to a gene; V was cut back by 4 bases and J by 4 bases.

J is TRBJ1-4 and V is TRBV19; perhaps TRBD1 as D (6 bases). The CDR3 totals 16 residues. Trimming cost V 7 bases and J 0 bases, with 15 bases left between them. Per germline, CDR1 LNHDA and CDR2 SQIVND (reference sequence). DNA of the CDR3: TGTGCCAGTACGGAGTACGGGACAACAACTAATGAAAAACTGTTTTTT. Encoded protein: CASTEYGTTTNEKLFF.

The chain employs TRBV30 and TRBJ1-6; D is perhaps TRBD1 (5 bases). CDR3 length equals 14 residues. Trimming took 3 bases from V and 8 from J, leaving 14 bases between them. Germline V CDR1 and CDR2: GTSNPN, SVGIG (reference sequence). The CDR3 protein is CAWRPPGQDSPLHF. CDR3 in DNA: TGTGCCTGGAGACCCCCAGGGCAAGATTCACCCCTCCACTTT.

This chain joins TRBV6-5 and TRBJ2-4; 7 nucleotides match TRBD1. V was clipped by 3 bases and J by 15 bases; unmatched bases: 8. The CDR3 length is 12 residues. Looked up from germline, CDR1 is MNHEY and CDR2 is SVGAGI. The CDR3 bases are TGTGCCAGCAGTTATTCGACAGGGCCTACGTACTTC. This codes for CASSYSTGPTYF.

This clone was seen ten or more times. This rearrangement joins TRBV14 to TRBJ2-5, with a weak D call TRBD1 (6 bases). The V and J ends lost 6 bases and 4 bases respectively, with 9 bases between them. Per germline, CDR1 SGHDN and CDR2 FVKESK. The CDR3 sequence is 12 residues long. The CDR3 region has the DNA TGTGCCAGCAGTCGCAGGGGAGAGACCCAGTACTTC. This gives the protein CASSRRGETQYF.

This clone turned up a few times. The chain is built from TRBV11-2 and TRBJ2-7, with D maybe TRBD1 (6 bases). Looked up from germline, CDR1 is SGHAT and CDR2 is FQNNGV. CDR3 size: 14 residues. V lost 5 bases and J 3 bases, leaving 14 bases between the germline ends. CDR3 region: CASSPTTGLYEQYF. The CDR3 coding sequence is TGTGCCAGCAGCCCCACTACAGGGCTCTACGAGCAGTACTTC.

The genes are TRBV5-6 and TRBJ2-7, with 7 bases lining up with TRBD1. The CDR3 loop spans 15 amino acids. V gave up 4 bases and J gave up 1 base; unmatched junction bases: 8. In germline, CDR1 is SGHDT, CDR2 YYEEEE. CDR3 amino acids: CASSAGTVSSYEQYF. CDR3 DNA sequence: TGTGCCAGCAGCGCTGGGACAGTCTCATCCTACGAGCAGTACTTC.

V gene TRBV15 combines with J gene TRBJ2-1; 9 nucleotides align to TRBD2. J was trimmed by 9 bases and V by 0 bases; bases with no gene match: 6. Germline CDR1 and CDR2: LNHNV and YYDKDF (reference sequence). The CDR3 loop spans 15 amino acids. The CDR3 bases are TGTGCCACCAGCAGAGACTGGCGGGGGGGCGGTGAGCAGTTCTTC. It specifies CATSRDWRGGGEQFF.

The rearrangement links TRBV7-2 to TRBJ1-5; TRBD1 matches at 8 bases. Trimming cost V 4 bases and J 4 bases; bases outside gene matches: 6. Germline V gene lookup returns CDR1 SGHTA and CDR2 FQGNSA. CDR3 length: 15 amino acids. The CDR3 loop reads CASSSPGQENQPQHF. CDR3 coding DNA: TGTGCCAGCAGCTCCCCGGGACAGGAGAATCAGCCCCAGCATTTT.

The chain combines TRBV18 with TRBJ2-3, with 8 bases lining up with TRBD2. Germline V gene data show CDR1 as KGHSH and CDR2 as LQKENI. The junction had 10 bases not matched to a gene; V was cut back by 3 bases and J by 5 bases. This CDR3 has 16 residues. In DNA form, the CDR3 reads TGTGCCAGCTCACCCCCTCAGCGGGGGAAGGGAGATACGCAGTATTTT. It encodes CASSPPQRGKGDTQYF.